This T cell receptor beta chain appears in the sequencing data of a study of cytomegalovirus exposure and HLA in healthy donors. Study observations and caveats: Subsequent analysis showed first-cohort TCR clusters tending to co-occur in some 110 validation repertoires. High sensitivity and specificity were reportedly achieved when the classifier diagnosed cytomegalovirus status.

Repertoires were generated with immunoSEQ multiplex PCR, while TCRdb's copy carries only in-frame clones and drops some. The sample carries a few hundred thousand clones, about nine tenths recorded once. In the case of this clone: Its antigen is currently unknown.

This CDR3 contains 15 residues. Germline V lookup: CDR1 LNHDA, CDR2 SQIVND (reference sequence). The ends lost 5 bases at V and 6 bases at J; junction bases unmatched: 8. The sequenced sample was PBMCs. The rearrangement joins TRBV19 to TRBJ2-1; 9 nucleotides agree with TRBD2. The origin of this receptor is a woman aged 18-29 years in good health and CMV-seronegative. As DNA, the CDR3 is TGTGCCAGTAGTTCCCTAGCGGGAATCGCCAATGAGCAGTTCTTC. Amino acids: CASSSLAGIANEQFF.